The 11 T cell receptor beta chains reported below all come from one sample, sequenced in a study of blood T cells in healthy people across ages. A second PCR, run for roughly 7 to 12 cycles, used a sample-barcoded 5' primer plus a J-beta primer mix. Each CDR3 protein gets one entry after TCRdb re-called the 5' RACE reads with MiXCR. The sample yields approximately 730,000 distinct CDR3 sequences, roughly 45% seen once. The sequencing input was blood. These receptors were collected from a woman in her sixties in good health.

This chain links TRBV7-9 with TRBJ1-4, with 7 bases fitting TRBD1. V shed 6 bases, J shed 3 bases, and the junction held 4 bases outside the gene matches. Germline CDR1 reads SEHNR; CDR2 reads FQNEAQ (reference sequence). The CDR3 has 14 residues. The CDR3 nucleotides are TGTGCCAGCAGAGGGGACAGACCTAATGAAAAACTGTTTTTT. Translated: CASRGDRPNEKLFF.

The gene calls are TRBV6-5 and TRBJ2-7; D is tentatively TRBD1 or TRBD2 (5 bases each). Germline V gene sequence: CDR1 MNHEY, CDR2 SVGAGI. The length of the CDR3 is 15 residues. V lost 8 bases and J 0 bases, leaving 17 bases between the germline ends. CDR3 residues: CASCPPGTASYEQYF. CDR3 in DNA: TGTGCCAGCTGCCCGCCCGGGACGGCCTCCTACGAGCAGTACTTC.

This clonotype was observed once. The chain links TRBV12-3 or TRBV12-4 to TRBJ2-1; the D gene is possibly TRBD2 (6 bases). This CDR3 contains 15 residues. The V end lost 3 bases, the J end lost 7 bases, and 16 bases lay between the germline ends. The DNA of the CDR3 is TGTGCCAGCAGTTTCACGGGAGCGGTGGGTAATGAGCAGTTCTTC. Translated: CASSFTGAVGNEQFF.

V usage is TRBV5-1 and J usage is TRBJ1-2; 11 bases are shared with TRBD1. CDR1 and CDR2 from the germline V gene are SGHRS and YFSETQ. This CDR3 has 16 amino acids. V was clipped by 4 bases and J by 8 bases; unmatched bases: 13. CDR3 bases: TGCGCCAGCAGCCCCGGACAGGGGGCAGAGGGAAAAGGCTACACCTTC. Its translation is CASSPGQGAEGKGYTF.

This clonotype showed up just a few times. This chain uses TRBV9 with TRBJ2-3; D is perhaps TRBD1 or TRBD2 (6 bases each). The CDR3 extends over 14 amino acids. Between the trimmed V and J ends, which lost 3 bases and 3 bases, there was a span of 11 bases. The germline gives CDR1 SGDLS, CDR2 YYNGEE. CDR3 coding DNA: TGTGCCAGCAGCGGGGGGGCCTTGACAGATACGCAGTATTTT. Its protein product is CASSGGALTDTQYF.

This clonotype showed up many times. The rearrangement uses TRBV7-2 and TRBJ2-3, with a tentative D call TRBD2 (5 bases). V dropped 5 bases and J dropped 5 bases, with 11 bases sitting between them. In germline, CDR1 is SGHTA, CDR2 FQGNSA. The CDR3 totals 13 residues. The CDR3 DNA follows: TGTGCCAGCAGCCAAATCAGCGGAGATACGCAGTATTTT. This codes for CASSQISGDTQYF.

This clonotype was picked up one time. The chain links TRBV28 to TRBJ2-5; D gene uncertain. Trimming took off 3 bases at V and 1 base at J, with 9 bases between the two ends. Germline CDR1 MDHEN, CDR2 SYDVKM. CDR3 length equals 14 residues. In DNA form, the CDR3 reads TGTGCCAGCAGTTTTCACACATCCCAAGAGACCCAGTACTTC. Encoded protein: CASSFHTSQETQYF.

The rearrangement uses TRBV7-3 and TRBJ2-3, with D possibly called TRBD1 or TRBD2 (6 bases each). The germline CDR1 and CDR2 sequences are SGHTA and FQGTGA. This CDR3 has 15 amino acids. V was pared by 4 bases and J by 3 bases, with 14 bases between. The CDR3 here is CASSSVGGGTDTQYF. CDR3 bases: TGTGCCAGCAGCTCAGTAGGGGGAGGAACAGATACGCAGTATTTT.

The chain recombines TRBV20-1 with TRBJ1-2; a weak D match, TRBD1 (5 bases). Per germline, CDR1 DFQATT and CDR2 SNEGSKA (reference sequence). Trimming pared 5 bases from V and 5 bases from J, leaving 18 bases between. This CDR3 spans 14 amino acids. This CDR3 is CSAFRDLQYYGYTF. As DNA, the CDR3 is TGCAGTGCTTTCCGGGACCTTCAATATTATGGCTACACCTTC.

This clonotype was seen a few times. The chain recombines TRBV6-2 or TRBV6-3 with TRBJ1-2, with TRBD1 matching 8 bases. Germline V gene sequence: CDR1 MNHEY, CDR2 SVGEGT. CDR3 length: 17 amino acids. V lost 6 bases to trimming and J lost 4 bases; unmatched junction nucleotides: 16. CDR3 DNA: TGTGCCAGCAGATCCGCCGTGAGGAGCCAGGGGGCCTATGGCTACACCTTC. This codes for CASRSAVRSQGAYGYTF.

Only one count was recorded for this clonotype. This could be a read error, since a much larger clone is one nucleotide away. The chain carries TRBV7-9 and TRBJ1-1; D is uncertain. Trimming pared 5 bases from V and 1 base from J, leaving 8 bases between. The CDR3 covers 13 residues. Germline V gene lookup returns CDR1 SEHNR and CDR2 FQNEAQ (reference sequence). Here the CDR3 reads CASSAPGNTEAFF. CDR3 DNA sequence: TGTGCCAGCAGCGCGCCAGGGAACACTGAAGCTTTCTTT.